These 23 T cell receptor beta chains were sequenced from one sample in a study of blood T cells in healthy people across ages. A sample-barcoded 5' primer and a J-beta primer mix were used in a second PCR of about 6 to 12 cycles. One entry per CDR3 protein, called by TCRdb with MiXCR from the 5' RACE reads. The table lists 1.5 million to 2 million distinct CDR3 sequences, about 32% of them singletons. Sequenced input: blood. All receptors come from a woman in her 30s in good health.

This clonotype has more than one count but fewer than ten. A read error is possible here, since a much larger clone lies one base away. The V call is TRBV7-2, the J call TRBJ1-2; D gene uncertain. The CDR3 has 14 amino acids. From germline, CDR1 is SGHTA and CDR2 FQGNSA. DNA for the CDR3: TGTGCCAGCAGCTTATCCTCTAGAGAAGATGGCTGCACCTTC. Protein sequence: CASSLSSREDGCTF.

The sample holds a few counts of this clonotype. The chain joins TRBV20-1 to TRBJ2-7; TRBD2 is a possible D gene (7 bases). This CDR3 contains 14 residues. Germline loops: CDR1 DFQATT, CDR2 SNEGSKA (reference sequence). The V end was cut by 5 bases, the J end by 5 bases, with 19 bases between. CDR3 protein: CSAPGGGRSDEQYF. The CDR3 DNA is TGCAGTGCTCCTGGGGGGGGCAGGAGCGACGAGCAGTACTTC.

The rearrangement joins TRBV6-5 to TRBJ2-6; TRBD1 might be the D (5 bases). Germline loops: CDR1 MNHEY, CDR2 SVGAGI. CDR3 length equals 15 residues. The germline V and J ends were trimmed by 5 bases and 2 bases, with 10 bases remaining between them. The DNA for the CDR3 is TGTGCCAGCAGTACAGGTTTTGCTGGGGCCAACGTCCTGACTTTC. It specifies CASSTGFAGANVLTF.

The count of this clonotype is one. At one of its ends the junction is not consistent with the germline gene, which may arise from a read error. This chain joins TRBV4-2 and TRBJ1-2, with D unclear. This CDR3 is 15 amino acids long. CDR1 and CDR2 (germline): LGHNA, YNFKEQ. CDR3 bases: TGTGCCAGCAGCCAAGGATGGGTAGCTAACTATGACTACACCTTC. Translating gives CASSQGWVANYDYTF.

As concerns this clonotype: This may arise from a read error, as a much more abundant clone is one base away. This chain joins TRBV7-9 and TRBJ2-1; TRBD1 is a possible D gene (5 bases). Germline V gene lookup returns CDR1 SEHNR and CDR2 FQNEAQ (reference sequence). V lost 4 bases and J lost 8, with 9 bases in between. This CDR3 spans 12 amino acids. In DNA form, the CDR3 reads TGTGCCAGCAGCTGGGGCCACGATGAGCAGTTCTTC. It translates to CASSWGHDEQFF.

This chain joins TRBV11-2 and TRBJ2-5; no firm D call. The CDR3 consists of 14 residues. Germline V gene sequence: CDR1 SGHAT, CDR2 FQNNGV. Trimming shortened V by 5 bases and J by 4 bases, and 14 bases separated the two germline ends. The CDR3 spells CASSPLKSVETQYF. In DNA form, the CDR3 reads TGTGCCAGCAGCCCCCTAAAAAGCGTAGAGACCCAGTACTTC.

This chain connects TRBV7-6 to TRBJ2-3; 10 nucleotides match TRBD2. Unmatched junction bases numbered 7, after V lost 5 bases and J lost 2 bases. Per the germline V gene, CDR1 is SGHVS and CDR2 is FNYEAQ. The CDR3 has 16 residues. CDR3 sequence reads: CASSPSGGADTDTQYF. The CDR3 DNA reads as TGTGCCAGCAGCCCAAGCGGGGGGGCCGACACAGATACGCAGTATTTT.

The chain recombines TRBV20-1 with TRBJ1-2; no definite D call. V lost 3 bases, J lost 7 bases, and 15 bases lay in between. CDR3 length: 13 residues. CDR1 and CDR2 (germline): DFQATT, SNEGSKA (reference sequence). The CDR3: CSARPGQECGYTF. The CDR3 nucleotides read TGCAGTGCTAGGCCGGGCCAGGAGTGTGGCTACACCTTC.

J is TRBJ1-4 and V is TRBV28; a possible D gene is TRBD1 (6 bases). Trimming stripped 6 bases from V and 8 bases from J, with 19 bases between. In germline, CDR1 is MDHEN, CDR2 SYDVKM. The CDR3 is 15 residues long. CDR3 bases: TGTGCCAGCAGCCACGGAGGGGGTCTCGTGGAAAAACTGTTTTTT. Translating it yields CASSHGGGLVEKLFF.

The CDR3 coding sequence is TGCGCCAGCAGCCAAGGGGGCGGGGTCCGCGAGCAGTACTTC. Amino acid sequence: CASSQGGGVREQYF. The chain uses TRBV4-1 and TRBJ2-7, with a possible D match to TRBD2 (6 bases). Germline CDR1 and CDR2: MGHRA and YSYEKL. The length of the CDR3 is 14 residues. V was clipped by 1 base and J by 6 bases, with 13 bases between them.

Only a few counts were recorded for this clonotype. The rearrangement links TRBV11-2 to TRBJ2-7, with D perhaps matching TRBD1 (5 bases). V was trimmed by 5 bases and J by 0 bases, leaving 20 bases between them. The CDR3 runs to 17 residues. Germline-derived CDR1 and CDR2 are SGHAT and FQNNGV. The CDR3 nucleotides read TGTGCCAGCAGCGGCACCTGGACACCAAGGAGCTCCTACGAGCAGTACTTC. This sequence encodes CASSGTWTPRSSYEQYF. The whole variable domain, remainder taken from reference TRBV11-2 and TRBJ2-7, is EAGVAQSPRYKIIEKRQSVAFWCNPISGHATLYWYQQILGQGPKLLIQFQNNGVVDDSQLPKDRFSAERLKGVDSTLKIQPAKLEDSAVYLCASSGTWTPRSSYEQYFGPGTRLTVT.

The V and J genes are TRBV7-7 and TRBJ2-2, with D unclear. Deletions cut 1 base from V and 6 bases from J, with 9 bases between. This CDR3 is built from 14 residues. The germline CDR1 and CDR2 sequences are SSHAT and FNYEAQ (reference sequence). The CDR3 is CASSLELDSGELFF. Written as DNA, the CDR3 is TGTGCCAGCAGCTTAGAGCTAGACTCCGGGGAGCTGTTTTTT.

This CDR3 is CASSPPEQEFYGYTF. CDR3 nucleotides: TGTGCCAGCAGCCCCCCTGAACAGGAGTTCTATGGCTACACCTTC. The rearrangement joins TRBV7-9 to TRBJ1-2, with D tentatively TRBD1 (5 bases). CDR1 and CDR2 from the germline V gene are SEHNR and FQNEAQ (reference sequence). V was shortened by 5 bases and J by 4 bases, with 17 bases between the two germline ends. This CDR3 has 15 amino acids.

The count of this clonotype is one. A read error may be the cause here, since a much bigger clone is one base away. The rearrangement joins TRBV20-1 to TRBJ2-3; 13 bases match TRBD2. The CDR3 has 14 residues. The trim removed 4 bases at V and 8 bases at J, leaving 6 bases unmatched. The germline V gene has CDR1 DFQATT and CDR2 SNEGSKA (reference sequence). In nucleotides, the CDR3 is TGCAGTGCTACGACTAGCGGGGGGCCAGGTACGCAGTATTTT. Translating gives CSATTSGGPGTQYF.

The chain combines TRBV15 with TRBJ1-1; a weak D match, TRBD1 (5 bases). Per the germline V gene, CDR1 is LNHNV and CDR2 is YYDKDF (reference sequence). CDR3 length equals 14 residues. V was cut by 1 base and J by 4 bases, with 10 bases left in between. CDR3 bases: TGTGCCACCAGCAGAGCGGTCCAGGGCACTGAAGCTTTCTTT. Protein product: CATSRAVQGTEAFF.

This chain links TRBV9 with TRBJ2-7; TRBD2 agrees at 11 bases. This CDR3 region has 15 residues. Germline CDR1 reads SGDLS; CDR2 reads YYNGEE. Losses at the gene ends were 3 bases for V and 4 bases for J; bases not matched to a gene: 6. In DNA, the CDR3 is TGTGCCAGCAGCGCCGCTGGACTAGCGGGTTACGAGCAGTACTTC. Translated, it gives CASSAAGLAGYEQYF.

This clonotype has only a few counts. This chain connects TRBV27 to TRBJ2-7; a possible D gene is TRBD2 (6 bases). The V end lost 10 bases, the J end lost 6 bases, and 13 bases lay between the germline ends. The CDR3 has 11 residues. Germline CDR1 MNHEY, CDR2 SMNVEV (reference sequence). For the CDR3, the DNA is TGTGCCACCGGGACTTCCCCCGAGCAGTACTTC. This gives the protein CATGTSPEQYF.

Ten or more counts support this clonotype. V gene TRBV20-1 combines with J gene TRBJ1-2; 8 bases map to TRBD1. Germline CDR1 and CDR2: DFQATT and SNEGSKA (reference sequence). The V gene end was trimmed by 6 bases and the J gene end by 5 bases; junction bases not matched to a gene: 8. This CDR3 region has 13 residues. The CDR3 is CSAPTGTGYGYTF. The CDR3 DNA reads TGCAGTGCCCCAACCGGGACAGGTTATGGCTACACCTTC.

In its sample, this clonotype was seen once. The chain combines TRBV19 with TRBJ2-1, with D perhaps matching TRBD2 (5 bases). The CDR3 loop spans 17 amino acids. Germline V gene lookup returns CDR1 LNHDA and CDR2 SQIVND (reference sequence). V gave up 7 bases and J gave up 8 bases, with 27 bases separating them. The CDR3 DNA sequence: TGTGCCAGTAACCTAAGTCAGAGTGGGAGCGTCGATTATGAGCAGTTCTTC. Protein sequence: CASNLSQSGSVDYEQFF.

This clonotype has at least ten counts. A much larger clone sits a single nucleotide away, making a read error possible. The chain carries TRBV4-2 and TRBJ1-2; D remains unclear. In germline, CDR1 is LGHNA, CDR2 YNFKEQ. The CDR3 has 16 residues. Trimming stripped 0 bases from V and 3 bases from J, with 14 bases between. The CDR3, as DNA: TGTGCCAGCAGCCAAGATCGGTCATGCCCCGACTATGGCTACACCTTC. It is translated as CASSQDRSCPDYGYTF.

The chain has TRBV27 and TRBJ2-1; D gene uncertain. The CDR3 has 14 residues. Deletions cut 2 bases from V and 8 bases from J, with 13 bases between. CDR1 is MNHEY, CDR2 SMNVEV, per germline (reference sequence). CDR3 in DNA: TGTGCCAGCAGTTTACGGCCCAAGTCGGATGAGCAGTTCTTC. Encoded protein: CASSLRPKSDEQFF.

Remarks on this clonotype: A much larger clone sits a single nucleotide away, making a read error possible. V gene TRBV29-1 combines with J gene TRBJ2-7; D is unresolved. The CDR3 loop spans 12 amino acids. V dropped 7 bases and J dropped 2 bases, with 12 bases sitting between them. Germline V CDR1 and CDR2: SQVTM, ANQGSEA. The DNA of the CDR3 is TGCAGCGCCCCTGCCTCAACCTACGAGCAGTACTTC. Amino acids: CSAPASTYEQYF.

This chain links TRBV30 with TRBJ1-5; a possible D gene is TRBD1 (6 bases). The CDR3 consists of 13 residues. Germline CDR1 and CDR2: GTSNPN and SVGIG (reference sequence). V was shortened by 6 bases and J by 7 bases, with 16 bases between the two germline ends. The CDR3 nucleotides read TGTGCCTGCGAACAGGGCAATCACCAGCCCCAGCATTTT. It yields the protein CACEQGNHQPQHF.